A selection of T cell receptor beta chains follows, all from one sample in a study of blood T cells in healthy people across ages. TCRdb re-called the 5' RACE reads through MiXCR, storing one row per CDR3 protein. The table has 1.5 million to 2 million distinct CDR3 sequences, about 50% seen once; the top ten hold 2.1%. Material: blood. Receptors originate from a woman between 40 and 50 years old in good health. The CDR3 runs from the conserved cysteine through the conserved F or W. Fields, in order: clone size, J gene, V gene, D gene, CDR3 DNA, CDR3 protein. D genes are given only for firm matches. Some rows mark clone size as missing; the rest say once, few, many or name a class of expanded clone.

>.|TRBJ2-5|TRBV4-3|.
TGCGCCAGCAGTCATGGCCAGGGTATTCAGTACTTC
CASSHGQGIQYF
>.|TRBJ1-6|TRBV12-3/TRBV12-4|.
TGTGCCAGCAGTTTGGGCCGGGCCAATAATTCACCCCTCCACTTT
CASSLGRANNSPLHF
>.|TRBJ2-1|TRBV27|TRBD1
TGTGCCAGCAGTTCGGGACAGGGGGCTTCGGATGAGCAGTTCTTC
CASSSGQGASDEQFF
>.|TRBJ2-3|TRBV7-2|.
TGTGCCAGCGGCACCCGGACAGCAAGCACAGATACGCAGTATTTT
CASGTRTASTDTQYF
>once|TRBJ2-3|TRBV28|TRBD2
TGTGCCAGCAGTTTACCTACTAGCGGGGGACTCACAGATACGCAGTATTTT
CASSLPTSGGLTDTQYF
>.|TRBJ2-5|TRBV13|TRBD2
TGTGCCAGCAGCTTAGGCACGGGGGGGGCACGGAGGGAGCAGTACTTC
CASSLGTGGARREQYF
>.|TRBJ2-1|TRBV27|.
TGTGCCAGCAGTTCCAGGGGGGCCAACTTGAATGAGCAGTTCTTC
CASSSRGANLNEQFF
>.|TRBJ1-1|TRBV19|.
TGTGCCAGTAGAGTCCCTCGAGAGTCGCCGAACACTGAAGCTTTCTTT
CASRVPRESPNTEAFF
>.|TRBJ1-6|TRBV20-1|.
TGCAGTGCCCCCCGTGCCAATTCACCCCTCCACTTT
CSAPRANSPLHF
>few|TRBJ2-3|TRBV6-2/TRBV6-3|.
TGTGCCAGCACCTACCGGGACTTCACAGATACGCAGTATTTT
CASTYRDFTDTQYF
>.|TRBJ1-4|TRBV5-1|.
TGCGCCAGCCGGGACATAGGTGAAAAACTGTTTTTT
CASRDIGEKLFF
>.|TRBJ2-5|TRBV5-1|TRBD2
TGCGCCAGCAGCTTCGGGGGGAACGTGGAGACCCAGTACTTC
CASSFGGNVETQYF
>once|TRBJ1-2|TRBV21-1|.
TGTGCCAGCAGCAAAGATTGGGCCGGGACACCCATTTGCGACTACACCTTC
CASSKDWAGTPICDYTF
>.|TRBJ2-7|TRBV4-2|.
TGTGCCAGCAGCCATGATGAGGGGAGCGCCTACGAGCAGTACTTC
CASSHDEGSAYEQYF
>.|TRBJ2-6|TRBV6-5|.
TGTGCCAGCAGTTATGGCGGATACTCTGGGGCCAACGTCCTGACTTTC
CASSYGGYSGANVLTF
>few|TRBJ2-5|TRBV7-6|.
TGTGCCAGCAGCCGCGGGGGCCCGTACCAAGAGACCCAGTACTTC
CASSRGGPYQETQYF
>.|TRBJ2-1|TRBV28|TRBD1
TGTGCCAGCAACCTACCGATCTCCGGGACAGTTTCCTACAATGAGCAGTTCTTC
CASNLPISGTVSYNEQFF